This T cell receptor (beta chain) came from a study of T cell responses to AZD1222 COVID-19 vaccine (dated by TCRdb to the early 2020s). About the study as a whole: AZD1222 recipients with second doses at about 4 weeks or about 12 weeks were pooled, because spike-specific TCR depth and breadth did not differ between schedules. Enrollment into the trials was organized by age into subgroups of 18-55, 56-69 and 70-plus years, and those subgroups contained roughly 140, 27 and 60 TCR-sequenced participants, respectively. A total of under 250 trial participants underwent TCR sequencing, of whom around 210 had received two doses of AZD1222 and approximately 26 had received two doses of the MenACWY control vaccine. Overall study outcomes, separate from this receptor: Only six or seven AZD1222 recipients were SARS-CoV-2 seropositive at baseline, limiting conclusions about previously exposed vaccinees. Epitopes outside the regions mutated in the B.1.351 and B.1.1.7 variants were reportedly recognized by nearly half of the unique spike-specific TCRs. The whole spike protein was spanned by vaccine-associated CD4 TCRs, and dominant responses were seen in regions 160-218 and 743-854. A significant rise in spike-specific TCR breadth and depth was observed after two AZD1222 doses relative to day 0 and relative to MenACWY recipients. The 56-69-year group was small, and its depth increase did not reach significance, likely because of low power. Participants were mostly white British, with more females than males. The authors suggested clonal diversity may have been underestimated. Because no day 14 peak-response samples were available, the repertoires could be characterized only after the peak T cell response.

The time point label, read with the paper, signifies: baseline before first vaccination. Vaccinee samples came from UK trials COV001 and COV002, including a single-blind randomized controlled phase 2/3 trial of AZD1222 (ChAdOx1 nCoV-19) in healthy adults. For TCRbeta chain sequencing, PBMC samples from trial participants were taken at day 0 and at day 28 after the second dose. The CDR3 regions of human TCRbeta chains were subjected to immunosequencing. Per the source publication's procedure: Repertoire TCRs were checked for matches against a reference library of SARS-CoV-2-specific TCRs that had been generated using the MIRA antigen-specificity platform. Breadth was defined as the fraction of unique TCRs that were SARS-CoV-2-associated. Depth was defined as the fraction of total T cells that were SARS-CoV-2-associated. Using the MIRA data, each spike-specific TCR was mapped to the spike region that the TCR reacts to and placed in a CD4 or CD8 class. Log10-transformed breadth and depth values were compared by one-way ANOVA with Sidak's multiple comparisons tests. The immuneACCESS repertoire file appears here via TCRdb, limited to in-frame rearrangements. These files lack a portion of the clones; in checked studies, under half of the deficit traces to unresolved V genes, and the cause of the others is not known. That table is the source of V, J and clone size, and D and trimming were worked out from the DNA. The sample has some 150,000 clones on record, about 90% of them singletons. The ten top clones hold around 5.5% of the sample.

This clone was seen a single time. The specificity of this receptor is unknown. No clone much larger than this one lies a single base away; base qualities are absent. From the cysteine through the phenylalanine, the CDR3 covers 15 amino acids. Solely the CDR3 DNA is kept, with 45 bases framed from the first base. V is cut back by 4 bases and J by 2 bases, with 6 bases in the junction unmatched. The germline V gene (reference sequence) gives CDR1 as LNHDA and CDR2 as SQIVND. The input for sequencing was peripheral blood, taken on day 0 of AZD1222 vaccination. This sequence was found in an adult in good health. The chain joins TRBV19 to TRBJ2-7, with 9 bases in between that match TRBD1. CDR3 sequence: CASSTPGQGTYEQYF. The nucleotide sequence is given as TGTGCCAGTAGTACCCCGGGACAGGGTACCTACGAGCAGTACTTC.